These T cell receptor beta chains were read from a single sample in a study of regulatory T cells in long-lasting Graves disease. A single record per CDR3 protein comes from TCRdb applying MiXCR to the multiplex PCR reads. The repertoire consists of hundreds of thousands of distinct CDR3 sequences, with 15% occurring once and the leading ten covering roughly 8%. In addition, the sample was reused for a study of T cells in Graves' hyperthyroidism and ophthalmopathy.

The sample here was peripheral blood mononuclear cells (PBMCs), taken at new diagnosis, from a patient treated with antithyroid drugs. The receptors were gathered from a woman between 35 and 50 years old with Graves disease. The CDR3 runs from the conserved cysteine through the conserved F or W. Fields, in order: D gene, V gene, clone size, J gene, CDR3 DNA, CDR3 protein. A D gene is named only where the DNA matches it firmly. Expanded clones are given a class, and other clones once, few, many or no size at all.

D: TRBD2; V: TRBV5-1; size: few; J: TRBJ2-5; DNA: TGCGCCAGCAGCCTCAAGGCCACGGGACTAGCGGACAAAGAGACCCAGTACTTC; CDR3: CASSLKATGLADKETQYF
D: NA; V: TRBV6-2/TRBV6-3; size: many; J: TRBJ1-1; DNA: TGTGCCAGCAGGGACAGCTGGACTGAAGCTTTCTTT; CDR3: CASRDSWTEAFF
D: NA; V: TRBV19; size: many; J: TRBJ1-5; DNA: TGTGCCAGTAGTTCCCTGGGTGGGAATCAGCCCCAGCATTTT; CDR3: CASSSLGGNQPQHF
D: NA; V: TRBV7-6; size: NA; J: TRBJ2-3; DNA: TGTGCCAGCAGCCCTCGTGGCAGGCCCCTGTCGTTCCTCACAGATACGCAGTATTTT; CDR3: CASSPRGRPLSFLTDTQYF
D: NA; V: TRBV4-1; size: few; J: TRBJ1-1; DNA: TGCGCCAGCAGCCAAGCCGGGCAGGGATACACTGAAGCTTTCTTT; CDR3: CASSQAGQGYTEAFF
D: TRBD1; V: TRBV29-1; size: once; J: TRBJ2-4; DNA: TGCAGCGTCACGATACAGGGGCTAGCCAAAAACATTCAGCACTTC; CDR3: CSVTIQGLAKNIQHF
D: TRBD1; V: TRBV11-1; size: NA; J: TRBJ1-5; DNA: TGCGCCATCCTCGACAGGGAAAAGCCCCAGCATTTT; CDR3: CAILDREKPQHF
D: TRBD1; V: TRBV28; size: few; J: TRBJ1-5; DNA: TGTGCCAGCAGCCGCACAGGGGTCGGGGGCAATCAGCCCCAGCATTTT; CDR3: CASSRTGVGGNQPQHF
D: NA; V: TRBV19; size: many; J: TRBJ2-2; DNA: TGTGCCAGTAGTAGAATCACCGGGGAGCTGTTTTTT; CDR3: CASSRITGELFF
D: NA; V: TRBV20-1; size: NA; J: TRBJ2-3; DNA: TGCAGTGCTAGGGGGTCCCCCCCGGCAGATACGCAGTATTTT; CDR3: CSARGSPPADTQYF
D: NA; V: TRBV4-2; size: few; J: TRBJ2-6; DNA: TGTGCCAGCAGCCAAGCCAGGGCTGGGGCCAACGTCCTGACTTTC; CDR3: CASSQARAGANVLTF
D: NA; V: TRBV18; size: NA; J: TRBJ1-6; DNA: TGTGCCAGCTCACCACCGGAGACAGGTCGAAATTCACCCCTCCACTTT; CDR3: CASSPPETGRNSPLHF